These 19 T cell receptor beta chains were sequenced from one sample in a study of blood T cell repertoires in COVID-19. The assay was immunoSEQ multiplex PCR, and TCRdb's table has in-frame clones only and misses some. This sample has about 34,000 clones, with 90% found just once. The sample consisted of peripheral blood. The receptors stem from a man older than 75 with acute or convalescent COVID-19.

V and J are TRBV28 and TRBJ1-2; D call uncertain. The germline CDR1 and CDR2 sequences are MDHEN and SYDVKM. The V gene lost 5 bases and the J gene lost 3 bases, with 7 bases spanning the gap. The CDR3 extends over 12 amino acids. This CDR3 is CASSRQDYGYTF. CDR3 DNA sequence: TGTGCCAGCAGTCGCCAGGACTATGGCTACACCTTC.

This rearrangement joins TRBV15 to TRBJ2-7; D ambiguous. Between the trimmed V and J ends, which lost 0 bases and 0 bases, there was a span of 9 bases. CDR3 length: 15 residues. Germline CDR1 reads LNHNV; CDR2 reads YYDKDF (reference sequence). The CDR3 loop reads CATSRDGYSSYEQYF. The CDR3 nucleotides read TGTGCCACCAGCAGAGATGGTTATAGCTCCTACGAGCAGTACTTC.

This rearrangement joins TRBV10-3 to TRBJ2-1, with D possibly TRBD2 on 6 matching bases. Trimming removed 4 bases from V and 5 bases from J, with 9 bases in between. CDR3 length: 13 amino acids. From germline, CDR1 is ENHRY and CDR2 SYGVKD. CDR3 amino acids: CAISGGTHNEQFF. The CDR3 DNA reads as TGTGCCATCAGTGGCGGGACCCACAATGAGCAGTTCTTC.

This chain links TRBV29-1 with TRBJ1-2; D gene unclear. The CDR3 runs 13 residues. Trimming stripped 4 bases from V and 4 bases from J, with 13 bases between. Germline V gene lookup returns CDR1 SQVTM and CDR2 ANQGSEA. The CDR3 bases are TGCAGCGTTGGACAACCCCTTGGCTATGGCTACACCTTC. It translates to CSVGQPLGYGYTF.

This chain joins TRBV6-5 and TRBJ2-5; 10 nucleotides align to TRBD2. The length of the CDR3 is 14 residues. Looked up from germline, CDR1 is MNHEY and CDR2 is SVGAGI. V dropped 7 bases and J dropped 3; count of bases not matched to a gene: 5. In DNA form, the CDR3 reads TGTGCCAGCACAAAGCGGGGGGGGGAAGAGACCCAGTACTTC. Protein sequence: CASTKRGGEETQYF.

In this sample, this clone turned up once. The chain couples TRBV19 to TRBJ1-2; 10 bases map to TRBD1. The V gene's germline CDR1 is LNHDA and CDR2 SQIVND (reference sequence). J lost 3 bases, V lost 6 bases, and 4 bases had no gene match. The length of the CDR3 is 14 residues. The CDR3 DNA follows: TGTGCCAGTAGCCTCGGACAGGGGGACTATGGCTACACCTTC. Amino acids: CASSLGQGDYGYTF. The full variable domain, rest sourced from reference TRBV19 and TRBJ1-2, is DGGITQSPKYLFRKEGQNVTLSCEQNLNHDAMYWYRQDPGQGLRLIYYSQIVNDFQKGDIAEGYSVSREKKESFPLTVTSAQKNPTAFYLCASSLGQGDYGYTFGSGTRLTVV.

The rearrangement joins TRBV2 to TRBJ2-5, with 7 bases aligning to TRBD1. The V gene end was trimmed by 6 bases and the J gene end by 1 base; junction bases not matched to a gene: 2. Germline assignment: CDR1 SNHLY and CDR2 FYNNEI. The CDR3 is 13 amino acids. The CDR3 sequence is CASSRDSQETQYF. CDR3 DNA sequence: TGTGCCAGCAGCCGGGACAGCCAAGAGACCCAGTACTTC.

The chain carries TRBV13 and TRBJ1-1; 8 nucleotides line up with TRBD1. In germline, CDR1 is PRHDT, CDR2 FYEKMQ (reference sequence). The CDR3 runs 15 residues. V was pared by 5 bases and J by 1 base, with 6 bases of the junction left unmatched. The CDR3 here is CASSRRGQENTEAFF. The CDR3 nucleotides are TGTGCCAGCAGCCGGCGGGGACAGGAGAACACTGAAGCTTTCTTT. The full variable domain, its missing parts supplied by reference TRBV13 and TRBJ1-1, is AAGVIQSPRHLIKEKRETATLKCYPIPRHDTVYWYQQGPGQDPQFLISFYEKMQSDKGSIPDRFSAQQFSDYHSELNMSSLELGDSALYFCASSRRGQENTEAFFGQGTRLTVV.

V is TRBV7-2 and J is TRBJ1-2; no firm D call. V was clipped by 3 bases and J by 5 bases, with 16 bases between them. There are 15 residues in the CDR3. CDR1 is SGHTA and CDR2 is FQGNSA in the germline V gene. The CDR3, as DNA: TGTGCCAGCAGCTTCCCGGGTCCGAATTTTTATGGCTACACCTTC. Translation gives CASSFPGPNFYGYTF.

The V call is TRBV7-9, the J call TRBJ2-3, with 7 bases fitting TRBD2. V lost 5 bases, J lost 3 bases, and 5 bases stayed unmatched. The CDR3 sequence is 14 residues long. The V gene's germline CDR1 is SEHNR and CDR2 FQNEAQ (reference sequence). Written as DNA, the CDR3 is TGTGCCAGCAGCCGTCACGGGGGGACAGATACGCAGTATTTT. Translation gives CASSRHGGTDTQYF.

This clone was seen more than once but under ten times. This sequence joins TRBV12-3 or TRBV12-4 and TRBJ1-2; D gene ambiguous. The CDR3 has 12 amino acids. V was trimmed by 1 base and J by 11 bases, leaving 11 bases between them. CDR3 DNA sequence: TGTGCCAGCAGTTTAGGAAGGGAGCCATACACCTTC. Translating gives CASSLGREPYTF.

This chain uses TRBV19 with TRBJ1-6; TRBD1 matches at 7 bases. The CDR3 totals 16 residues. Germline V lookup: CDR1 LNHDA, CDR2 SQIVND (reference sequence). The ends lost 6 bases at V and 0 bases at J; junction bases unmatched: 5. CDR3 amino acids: CASRINRGSYNSPLHF. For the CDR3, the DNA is TGTGCCAGTAGGATTAACAGGGGCTCCTATAATTCACCCCTCCACTTT.

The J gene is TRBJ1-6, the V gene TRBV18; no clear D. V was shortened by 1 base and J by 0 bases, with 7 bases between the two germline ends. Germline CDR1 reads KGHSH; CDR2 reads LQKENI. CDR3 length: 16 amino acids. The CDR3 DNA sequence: TGTGCCAGCTCACCACTTCGGGACTCCTATAATTCACCCCTCCACTTT. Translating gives CASSPLRDSYNSPLHF.

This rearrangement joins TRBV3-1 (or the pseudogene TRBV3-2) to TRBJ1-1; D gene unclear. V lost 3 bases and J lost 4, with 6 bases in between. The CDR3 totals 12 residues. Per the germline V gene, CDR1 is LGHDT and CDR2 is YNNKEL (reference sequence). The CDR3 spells CASSHASTEAFF. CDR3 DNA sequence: TGTGCCAGCAGCCATGCGAGCACTGAAGCTTTCTTT.

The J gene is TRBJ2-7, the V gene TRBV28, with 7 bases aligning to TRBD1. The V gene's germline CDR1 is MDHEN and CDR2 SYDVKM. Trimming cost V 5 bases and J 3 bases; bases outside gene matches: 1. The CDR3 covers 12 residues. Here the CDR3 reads CASSGDSYEQYF. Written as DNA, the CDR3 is TGTGCCAGCAGTGGGGACAGCTACGAGCAGTACTTC.

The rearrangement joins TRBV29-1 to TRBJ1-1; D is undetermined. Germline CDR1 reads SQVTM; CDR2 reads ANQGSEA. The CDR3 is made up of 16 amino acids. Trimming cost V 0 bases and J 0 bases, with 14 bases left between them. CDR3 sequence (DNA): TGCAGCGTTGAAGATCCCCCCAGGAAGGTGAACACTGAAGCTTTCTTT. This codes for CSVEDPPRKVNTEAFF.

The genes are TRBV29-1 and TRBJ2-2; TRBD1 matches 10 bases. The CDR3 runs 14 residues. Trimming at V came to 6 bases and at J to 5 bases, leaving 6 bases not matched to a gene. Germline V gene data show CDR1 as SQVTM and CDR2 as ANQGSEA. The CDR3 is CSVSTGGETGELFF. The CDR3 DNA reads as TGCAGCGTATCGACAGGGGGCGAAACCGGGGAGCTGTTTTTT.

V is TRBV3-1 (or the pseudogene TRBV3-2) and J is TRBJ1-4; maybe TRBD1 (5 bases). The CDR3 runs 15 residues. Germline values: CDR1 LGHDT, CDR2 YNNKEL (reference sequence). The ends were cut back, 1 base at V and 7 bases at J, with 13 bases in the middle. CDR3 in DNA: TGTGCCAGCAGCCAAGTTCGGGGGGTCGGTGAAAAACTGTTTTTT. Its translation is CASSQVRGVGEKLFF.

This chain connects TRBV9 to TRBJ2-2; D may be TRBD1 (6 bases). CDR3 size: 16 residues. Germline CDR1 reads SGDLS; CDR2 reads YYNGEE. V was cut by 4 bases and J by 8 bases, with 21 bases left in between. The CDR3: CASSPRLAGERGELFF. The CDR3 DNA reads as TGTGCCAGCAGCCCCCGGCTAGCAGGGGAAAGAGGGGAGCTGTTTTTT. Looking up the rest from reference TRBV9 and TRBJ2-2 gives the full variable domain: DSGVTQTPKHLITATGQRVTLRCSPRSGDLSVYWYQQSLDQGLQFLIQYYNGEERAKGNILERFSAQQFPDLHSELNLSSLELGDSALYFCASSPRLAGERGELFFGEGSRLTVL.